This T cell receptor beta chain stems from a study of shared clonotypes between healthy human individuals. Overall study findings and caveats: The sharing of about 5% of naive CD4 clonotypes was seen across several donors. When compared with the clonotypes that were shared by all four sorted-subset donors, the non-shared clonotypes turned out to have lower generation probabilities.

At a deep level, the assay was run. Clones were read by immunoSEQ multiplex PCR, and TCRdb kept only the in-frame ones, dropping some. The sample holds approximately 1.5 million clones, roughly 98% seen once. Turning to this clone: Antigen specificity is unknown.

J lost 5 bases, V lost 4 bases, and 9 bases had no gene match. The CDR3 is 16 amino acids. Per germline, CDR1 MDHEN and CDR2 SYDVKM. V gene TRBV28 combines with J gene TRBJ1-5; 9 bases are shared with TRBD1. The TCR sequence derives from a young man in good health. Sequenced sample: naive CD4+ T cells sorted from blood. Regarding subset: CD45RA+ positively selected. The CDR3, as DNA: TGTGCCAGCAGTTCCCCCGGGACAGGGTTACATCAGCCCCAGCATTTT. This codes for CASSSPGTGLHQPQHF.